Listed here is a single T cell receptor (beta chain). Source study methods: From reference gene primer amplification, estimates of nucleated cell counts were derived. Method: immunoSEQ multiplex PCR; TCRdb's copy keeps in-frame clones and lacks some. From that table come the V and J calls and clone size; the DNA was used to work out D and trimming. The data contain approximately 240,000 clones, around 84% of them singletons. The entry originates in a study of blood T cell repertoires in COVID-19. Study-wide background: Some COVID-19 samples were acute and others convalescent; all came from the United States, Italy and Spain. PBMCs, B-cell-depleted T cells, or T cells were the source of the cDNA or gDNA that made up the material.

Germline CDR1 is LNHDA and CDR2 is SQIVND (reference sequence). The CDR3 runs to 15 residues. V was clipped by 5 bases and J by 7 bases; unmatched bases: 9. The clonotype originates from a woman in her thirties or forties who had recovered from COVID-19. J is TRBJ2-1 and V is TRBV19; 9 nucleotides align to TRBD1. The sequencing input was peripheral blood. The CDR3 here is CASSPSRDRENEQFF. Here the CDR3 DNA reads TGTGCCAGTAGTCCGTCCCGGGACAGGGAGAATGAGCAGTTCTTC.